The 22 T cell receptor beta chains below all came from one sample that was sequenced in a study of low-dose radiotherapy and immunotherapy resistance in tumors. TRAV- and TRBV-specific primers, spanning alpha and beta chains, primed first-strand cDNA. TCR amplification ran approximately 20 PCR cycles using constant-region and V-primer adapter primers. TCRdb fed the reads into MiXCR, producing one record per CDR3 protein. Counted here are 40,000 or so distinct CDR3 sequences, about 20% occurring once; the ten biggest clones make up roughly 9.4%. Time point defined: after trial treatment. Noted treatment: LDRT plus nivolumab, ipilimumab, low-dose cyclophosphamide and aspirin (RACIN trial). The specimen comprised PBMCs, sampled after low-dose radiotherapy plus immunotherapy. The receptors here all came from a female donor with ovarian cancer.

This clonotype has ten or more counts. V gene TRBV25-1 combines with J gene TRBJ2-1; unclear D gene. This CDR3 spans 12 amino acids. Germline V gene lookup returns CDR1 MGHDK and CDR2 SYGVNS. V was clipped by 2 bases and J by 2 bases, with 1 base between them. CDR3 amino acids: CASSEPYNEQFF. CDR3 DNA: TGTGCCAGCAGTGAACCCTACAATGAGCAGTTCTTC.

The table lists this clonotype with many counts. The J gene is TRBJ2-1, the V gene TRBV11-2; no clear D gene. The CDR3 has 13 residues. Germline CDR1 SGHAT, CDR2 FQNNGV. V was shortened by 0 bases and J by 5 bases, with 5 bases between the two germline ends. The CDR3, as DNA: TGTGCCAGCAGCTTAGATCGGGACAATGAGCAGTTCTTC. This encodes CASSLDRDNEQFF.

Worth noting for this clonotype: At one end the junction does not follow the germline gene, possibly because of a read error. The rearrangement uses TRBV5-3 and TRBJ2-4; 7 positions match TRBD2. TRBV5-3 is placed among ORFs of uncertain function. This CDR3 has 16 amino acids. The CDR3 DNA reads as TGTGCCAGCAGCTTTCGGCAGGGAGGGGCCAAAAACATTCAGTACTTC. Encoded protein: CASSFRQGGAKNIQYF.

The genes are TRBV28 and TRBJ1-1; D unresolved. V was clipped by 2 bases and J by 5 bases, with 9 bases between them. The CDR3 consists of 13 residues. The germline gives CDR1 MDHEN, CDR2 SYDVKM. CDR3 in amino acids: CASSLGITTEAFF. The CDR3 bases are TGTGCCAGCAGTTTAGGGATAACAACTGAAGCTTTCTTT.

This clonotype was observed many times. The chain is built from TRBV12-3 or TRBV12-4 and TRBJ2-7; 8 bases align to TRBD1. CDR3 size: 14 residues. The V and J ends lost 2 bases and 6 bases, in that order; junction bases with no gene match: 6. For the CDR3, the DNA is TGTGCCAGCAGTTTAAGGCAGGGGGCCGGCGAGCAGTACTTC. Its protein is CASSLRQGAGEQYF.

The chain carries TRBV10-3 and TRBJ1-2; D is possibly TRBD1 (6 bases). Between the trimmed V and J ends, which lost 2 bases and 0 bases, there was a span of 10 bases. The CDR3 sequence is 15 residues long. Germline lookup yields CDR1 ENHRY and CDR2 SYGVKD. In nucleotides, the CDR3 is TGTGCCATCAGTGAGAGCCGGGACACTAACTATGGCTACACCTTC. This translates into CAISESRDTNYGYTF.

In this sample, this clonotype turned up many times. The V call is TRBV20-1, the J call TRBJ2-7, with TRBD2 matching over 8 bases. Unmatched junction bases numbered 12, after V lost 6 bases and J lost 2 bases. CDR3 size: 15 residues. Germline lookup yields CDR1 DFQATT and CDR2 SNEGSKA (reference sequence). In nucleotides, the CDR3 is TGCAGTGCCCAGCCTGCTAGCGGGTCTCCCTACGAGCAGTACTTC. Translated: CSAQPASGSPYEQYF.

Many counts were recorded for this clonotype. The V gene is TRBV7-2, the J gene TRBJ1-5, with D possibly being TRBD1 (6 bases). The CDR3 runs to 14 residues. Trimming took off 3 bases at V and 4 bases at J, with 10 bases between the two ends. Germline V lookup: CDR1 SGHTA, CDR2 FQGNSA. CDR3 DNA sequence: TGTGCCAGCAGCTTCGCAACAGGGAATCAGCCCCAGCATTTT. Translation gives CASSFATGNQPQHF.

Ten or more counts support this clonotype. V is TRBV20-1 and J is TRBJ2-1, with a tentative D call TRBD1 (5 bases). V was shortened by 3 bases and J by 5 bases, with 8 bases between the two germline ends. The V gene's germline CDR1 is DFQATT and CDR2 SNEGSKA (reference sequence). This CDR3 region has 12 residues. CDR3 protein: CSASGAHNEQFF. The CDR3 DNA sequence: TGCAGTGCTAGTGGGGCCCACAATGAGCAGTTCTTC.

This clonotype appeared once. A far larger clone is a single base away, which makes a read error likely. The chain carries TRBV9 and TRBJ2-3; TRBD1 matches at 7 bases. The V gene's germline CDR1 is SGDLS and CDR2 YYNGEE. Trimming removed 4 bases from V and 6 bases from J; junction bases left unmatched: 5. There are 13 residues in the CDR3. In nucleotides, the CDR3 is TGTGCCAGCAGCCAGGGACAGCCGGATACGCAGTATTTT. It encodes CASSQGQPDTQYF.

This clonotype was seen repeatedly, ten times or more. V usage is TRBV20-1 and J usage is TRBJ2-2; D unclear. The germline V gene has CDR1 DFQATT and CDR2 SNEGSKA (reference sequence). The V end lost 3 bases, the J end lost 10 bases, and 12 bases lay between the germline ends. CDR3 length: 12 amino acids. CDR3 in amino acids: CSASETGSELFF. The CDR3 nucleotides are TGCAGTGCTAGTGAAACCGGGTCGGAGCTGTTTTTT.

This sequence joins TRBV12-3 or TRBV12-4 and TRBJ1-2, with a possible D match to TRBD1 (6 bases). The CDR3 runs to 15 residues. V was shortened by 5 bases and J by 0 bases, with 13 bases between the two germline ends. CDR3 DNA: TGTGCCAGCAGTCCCCAGACAGGAGCTAACTATGGCTACACCTTC. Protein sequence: CASSPQTGANYGYTF.

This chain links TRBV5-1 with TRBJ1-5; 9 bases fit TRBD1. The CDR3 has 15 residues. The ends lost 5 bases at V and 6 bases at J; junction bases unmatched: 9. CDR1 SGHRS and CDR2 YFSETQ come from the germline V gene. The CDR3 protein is CASSSTGGTGQPQHF. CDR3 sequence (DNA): TGCGCCAGCAGTTCCACAGGGGGCACAGGTCAGCCCCAGCATTTT.

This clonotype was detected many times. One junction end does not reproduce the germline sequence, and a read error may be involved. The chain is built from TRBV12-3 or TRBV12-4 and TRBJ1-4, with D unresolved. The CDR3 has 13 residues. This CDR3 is CASSGVTTEKLFF. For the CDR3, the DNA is TGTGCCAGCAGCGGCGTCACTACTGAAAAACTGTTTTTT.

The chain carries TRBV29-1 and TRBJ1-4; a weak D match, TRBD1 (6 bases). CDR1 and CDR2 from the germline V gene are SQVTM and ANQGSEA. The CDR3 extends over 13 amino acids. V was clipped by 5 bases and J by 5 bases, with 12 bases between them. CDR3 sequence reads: CSVPQGGNEKLFF. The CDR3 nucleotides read TGCAGCGTTCCACAGGGAGGGAATGAAAAACTGTTTTTT.

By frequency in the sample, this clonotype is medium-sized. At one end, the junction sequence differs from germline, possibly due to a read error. The CDR3 DNA reads as TGTGCCAGCAGCTTAGGGCAGTACAATGAGCAGTTCTTC. Translated: CASSLGQYNEQFF. The rearrangement joins TRBV12-3 or TRBV12-4 to TRBJ2-1; D remains ambiguous. The CDR3 totals 13 residues.

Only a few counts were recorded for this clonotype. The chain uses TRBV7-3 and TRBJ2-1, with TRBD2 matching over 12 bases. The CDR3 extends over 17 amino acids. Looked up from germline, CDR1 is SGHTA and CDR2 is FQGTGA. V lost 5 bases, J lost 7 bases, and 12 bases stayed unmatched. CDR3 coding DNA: TGTGCCAGCAGCCCAGGAGGGCCTAGCGGGGGGGTTAATGAGCAGTTCTTC. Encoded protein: CASSPGGPSGGVNEQFF.

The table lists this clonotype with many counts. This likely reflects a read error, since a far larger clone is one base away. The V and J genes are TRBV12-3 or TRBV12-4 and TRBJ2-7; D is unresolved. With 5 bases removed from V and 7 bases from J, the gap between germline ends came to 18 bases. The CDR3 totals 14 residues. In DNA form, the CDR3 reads TGTGCCAGCAGTACGGGTGAAGGGTACAATGAGCAGTACTTC. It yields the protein CASSTGEGYNEQYF.

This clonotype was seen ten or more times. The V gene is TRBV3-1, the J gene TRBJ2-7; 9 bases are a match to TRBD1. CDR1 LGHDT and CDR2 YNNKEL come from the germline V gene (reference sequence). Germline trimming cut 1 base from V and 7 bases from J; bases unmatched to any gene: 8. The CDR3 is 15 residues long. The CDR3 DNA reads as TGTGCCAGCAGCCAAGGGGACAGGGCCACAAGAGAGCAGTACTTC. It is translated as CASSQGDRATREQYF.

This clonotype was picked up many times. The CDR3 is CASSFNNEQFF. CDR3 bases: TGTGCCAGCAGTTTCAACAATGAGCAGTTCTTC. The rearrangement joins TRBV6-6 to TRBJ2-1; no reliable D call. This CDR3 contains 11 residues. Germline assignment: CDR1 MNHNY and CDR2 SVGAGI (reference sequence). Trimming took 4 bases from V and 5 from J, leaving 3 bases between them.

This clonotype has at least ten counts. As DNA, the CDR3 is TGTGCCAGCAGCTTAGGGACTAGTGTGGCCCAGGTCTACAATGAGCAGTTCTTC. Translation gives CASSLGTSVAQVYNEQFF. This chain joins TRBV7-2 and TRBJ2-1, with 7 bases aligning to TRBD2. The junction had 12 bases not matched to a gene; V was cut back by 1 base and J by 3 bases. CDR3 length equals 18 residues. The germline gives CDR1 SGHTA, CDR2 FQGNSA.

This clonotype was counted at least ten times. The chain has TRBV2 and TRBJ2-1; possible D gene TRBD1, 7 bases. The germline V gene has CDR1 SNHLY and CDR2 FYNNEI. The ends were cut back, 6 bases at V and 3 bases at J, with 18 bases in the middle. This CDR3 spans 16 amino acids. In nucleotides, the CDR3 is TGTGCCAGCAGCCAGGGGGGTGGGACTTTCTACAATGAGCAGTTCTTC. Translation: CASSQGGGTFYNEQFF.